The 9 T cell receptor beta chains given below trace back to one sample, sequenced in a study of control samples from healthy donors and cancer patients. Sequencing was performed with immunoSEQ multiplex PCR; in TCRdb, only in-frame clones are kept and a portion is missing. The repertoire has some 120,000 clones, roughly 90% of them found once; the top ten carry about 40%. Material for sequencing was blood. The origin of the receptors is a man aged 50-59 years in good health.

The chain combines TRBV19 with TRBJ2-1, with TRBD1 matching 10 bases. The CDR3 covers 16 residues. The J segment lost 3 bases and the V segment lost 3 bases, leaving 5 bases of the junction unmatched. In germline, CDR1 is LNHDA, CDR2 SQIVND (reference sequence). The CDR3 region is CASSIPGTGVYNEQFF. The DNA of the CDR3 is TGTGCCAGTAGTATTCCCGGGACAGGGGTCTACAATGAGCAGTTCTTC.

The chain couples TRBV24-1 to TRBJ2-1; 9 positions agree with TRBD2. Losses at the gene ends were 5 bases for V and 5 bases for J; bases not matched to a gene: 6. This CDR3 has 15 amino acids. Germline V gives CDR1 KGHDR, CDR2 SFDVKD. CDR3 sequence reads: CATSVLSGGHNEQFF. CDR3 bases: TGTGCCACCAGTGTTCTTAGCGGGGGACACAATGAGCAGTTCTTC.

The CDR3 is CATGQGAGGTEAFF. CDR3 nucleotides: TGTGCCACCGGACAGGGGGCAGGCGGCACTGAAGCTTTCTTT. This chain uses TRBV10-3 with TRBJ1-1; TRBD1 matches 11 bases. The CDR3 consists of 14 residues. V lost 10 bases and J lost 4; bases outside the gene matches: 8. The V gene's germline CDR1 is ENHRY and CDR2 SYGVKD.

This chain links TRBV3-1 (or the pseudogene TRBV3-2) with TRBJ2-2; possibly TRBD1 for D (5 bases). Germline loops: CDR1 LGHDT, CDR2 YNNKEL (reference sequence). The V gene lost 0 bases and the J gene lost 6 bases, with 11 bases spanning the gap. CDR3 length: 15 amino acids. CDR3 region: CASSQEQARAGELFF. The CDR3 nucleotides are TGTGCCAGCAGCCAAGAACAGGCCCGCGCCGGGGAGCTGTTTTTT.

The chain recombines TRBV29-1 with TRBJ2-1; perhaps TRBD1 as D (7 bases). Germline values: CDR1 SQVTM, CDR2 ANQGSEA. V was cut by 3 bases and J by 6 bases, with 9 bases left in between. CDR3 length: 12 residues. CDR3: CSVERDSNEQFF. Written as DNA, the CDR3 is TGCAGCGTTGAGCGGGACAGCAATGAGCAGTTCTTC.

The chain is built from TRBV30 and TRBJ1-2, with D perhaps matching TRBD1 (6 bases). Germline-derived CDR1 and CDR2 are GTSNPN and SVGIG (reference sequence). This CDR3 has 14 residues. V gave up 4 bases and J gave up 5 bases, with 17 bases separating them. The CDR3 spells CAWILAGARYGYTF. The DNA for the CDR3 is TGTGCCTGGATCCTAGCAGGGGCCCGGTATGGCTACACCTTC.

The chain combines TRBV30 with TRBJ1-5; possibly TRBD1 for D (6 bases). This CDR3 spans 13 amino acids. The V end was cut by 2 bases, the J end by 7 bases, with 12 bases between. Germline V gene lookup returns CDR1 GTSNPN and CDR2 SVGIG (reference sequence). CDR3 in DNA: TGTGCCTGGAGTAGAAGGGGGAGACAGCCCCAGCATTTT. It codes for CAWSRRGRQPQHF.

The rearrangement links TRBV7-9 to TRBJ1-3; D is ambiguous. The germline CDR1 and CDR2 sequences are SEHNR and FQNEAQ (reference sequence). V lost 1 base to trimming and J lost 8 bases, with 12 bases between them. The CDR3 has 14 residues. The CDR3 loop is CASSLGGYGDTIYF. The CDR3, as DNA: TGTGCCAGCAGCTTAGGAGGGTACGGAGACACCATATATTTT.

In nucleotides, the CDR3 is TGCGCCAGCAGCCAAGATTTAACAGGGCTGGCGAACACTGAAGCTTTCTTT. Its protein product is CASSQDLTGLANTEAFF. V is TRBV4-1 and J is TRBJ1-1, with TRBD1 as a possible D gene (6 bases). The CDR3 has 17 residues. V was pared by 0 bases and J by 1 base, with 15 bases between. Germline V lookup: CDR1 MGHRA, CDR2 YSYEKL.